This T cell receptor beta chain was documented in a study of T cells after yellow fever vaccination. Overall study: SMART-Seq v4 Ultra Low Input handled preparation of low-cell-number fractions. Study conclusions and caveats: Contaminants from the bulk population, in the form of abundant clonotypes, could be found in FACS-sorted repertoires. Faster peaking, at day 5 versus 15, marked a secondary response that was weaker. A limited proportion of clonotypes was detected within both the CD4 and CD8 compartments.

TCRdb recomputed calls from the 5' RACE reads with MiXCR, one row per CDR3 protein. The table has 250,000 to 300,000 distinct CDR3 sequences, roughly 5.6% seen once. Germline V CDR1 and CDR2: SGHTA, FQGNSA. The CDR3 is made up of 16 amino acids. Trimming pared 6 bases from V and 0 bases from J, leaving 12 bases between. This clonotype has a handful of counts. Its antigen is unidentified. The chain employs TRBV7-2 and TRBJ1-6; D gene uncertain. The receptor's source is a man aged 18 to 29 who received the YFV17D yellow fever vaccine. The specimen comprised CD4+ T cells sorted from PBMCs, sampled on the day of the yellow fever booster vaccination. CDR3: CASSSFSGSYNSPLHF. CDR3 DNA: TGTGCCAGCAGTTCTTTTTCGGGCTCCTATAATTCACCCCTCCACTTT. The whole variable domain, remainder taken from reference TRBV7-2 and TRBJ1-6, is GAGVSQSPSNKVTEKGKDVELRCDPISGHTALYWYRQSLGQGLEFLIYFQGNSAPDKSGLPSDRFSAERTGGSVSTLTIQRTQQEDSAVYLCASSSFSGSYNSPLHFGNGTRLTVT.